This T cell receptor (beta chain) appears in the sequencing data of a study of blood T cells in healthy people across ages. Study-wide findings and caveats: Long-lived and aged donors differed, with more naive CD4+ cells and higher diversity in the long-lived.

Regarding this clonotype: Antigen unknown.

The CDR3 has 15 residues. Trimming shortened V by 1 base and J by 7 bases, and 17 bases separated the two germline ends. The germline V gene has CDR1 SGHRS and CDR2 YFSETQ. A second PCR, run for about 7 to 11 cycles, used a sample-barcoded 5' primer plus a J-beta primer mix. TCRdb reprocessed the 5' RACE reads via MiXCR and lists one record per CDR3 protein. This sample yields approximately 800,000 distinct CDR3 sequences, of which roughly 64% are seen a single time; approximately 21% belongs to the top ten. V is TRBV5-1 and J is TRBJ1-2; tentative D call: TRBD1 (5 bases). Sequencing input: blood. The TCR was taken from a young man in good health. The CDR3 bases are TGCGCCAGCAGCTTGCTGGCAGGGAGCCCAATTGGCTACACCTTC. Amino acid sequence: CASSLLAGSPIGYTF.